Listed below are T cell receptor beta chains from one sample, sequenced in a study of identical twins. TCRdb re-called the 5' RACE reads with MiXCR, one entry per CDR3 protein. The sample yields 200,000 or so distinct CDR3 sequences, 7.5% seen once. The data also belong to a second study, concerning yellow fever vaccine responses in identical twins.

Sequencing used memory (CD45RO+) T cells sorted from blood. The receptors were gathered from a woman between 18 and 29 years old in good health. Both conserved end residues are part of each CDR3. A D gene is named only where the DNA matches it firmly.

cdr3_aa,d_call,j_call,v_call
CASSSAPGTGNTEAFF,TRBD1,TRBJ1-1,TRBV12-3/TRBV12-4
CASSLRGPDTEAFF,-,TRBJ1-1,TRBV3-1
CASSGNTDTQYF,-,TRBJ2-3,TRBV12-3/TRBV12-4
CASSLRLAGDLPGPDTQYF,TRBD2,TRBJ2-3,TRBV7-6
CASSSAGGGNTIYF,-,TRBJ1-3,TRBV27
CASRQRTSGASTDTQYF,TRBD2,TRBJ2-3,TRBV12-3/TRBV12-4
CAIQGNSYEQYF,-,TRBJ2-7,TRBV2
CSARRPGAYEQYF,-,TRBJ2-7,TRBV20-1
CASSVTGSRGETQYF,-,TRBJ2-5,TRBV2
CASSADREETQYF,TRBD1,TRBJ2-5,TRBV6-1
CASSLSLAGYEQYF,TRBD2,TRBJ2-7,TRBV12-3/TRBV12-4
CASTLGMIGNTIYF,-,TRBJ1-3,TRBV2
CASSLETGTHYEQYF,-,TRBJ2-7,TRBV5-1
CASSPDRDGETQYF,TRBD1,TRBJ2-5,TRBV28
CASSFGRTGELFF,-,TRBJ2-2,TRBV5-1
CASTGDLNSYEQYF,-,TRBJ2-7,TRBV5-1
CASSLVLPSGTGELFF,TRBD2,TRBJ2-2,TRBV13
CASSSGQGDFYEQYF,TRBD1,TRBJ2-7,TRBV7-6
CASSGDRTYLETQYF,TRBD1,TRBJ2-5,TRBV6-1
CASSQEEAGVVFYEQYF,-,TRBJ2-7,TRBV4-2
CASSSRRIGTSSYEQYF,-,TRBJ2-7,TRBV27
CASSGVGDTEAFF,-,TRBJ1-1,TRBV25-1
CASSPGLSSYNEQFF,-,TRBJ2-1,TRBV5-1
CASSPRQGPGVDQPQHF,-,TRBJ1-5,TRBV12-3/TRBV12-4
CASSPTGYIQYF,-,TRBJ2-4,TRBV6-5
CASSEERAGGPLSTDTQYF,TRBD2,TRBJ2-3,TRBV6-1
CASSRQRDYEQYF,-,TRBJ2-7,TRBV4-1
CASSEVSGGHNEQFF,TRBD2,TRBJ2-1,TRBV2
CASSTKRGGQRYNEQYF,TRBD2,TRBJ2-7,TRBV6-1
CASSYEGLSKKLFF,-,TRBJ1-4,TRBV7-9
CASSQDFPGLAGGEQYF,TRBD2,TRBJ2-7,TRBV14
CSVEATGTSGIWEQYF,TRBD2,TRBJ2-7,TRBV29-1
CASRDRSGEKLFF,TRBD1,TRBJ1-4,TRBV27
CASSTPGLSYEQYF,-,TRBJ2-7,TRBV6-1
CASSSEGTSGYEQYF,TRBD2,TRBJ2-7,TRBV5-4
CASSGSGGTSYEQYF,TRBD2,TRBJ2-7,TRBV2
CASSQAEPGQGKQYF,TRBD1,TRBJ2-7,TRBV3-1
CAGRGEDRNTEAFF,-,TRBJ1-1,TRBV6-1
CSAGPPGVYGYTF,-,TRBJ1-2,TRBV20-1
CSTSAPGTSGEQYF,TRBD2,TRBJ2-7,TRBV24-1
CSAIPGGRMQETQYF,-,TRBJ2-5,TRBV20-1
CASSILQGGYEQYF,-,TRBJ2-7,TRBV5-1
CASRHTGGREYEQYF,-,TRBJ2-7,TRBV12-2
CASSYPGPGDPSSSYNEQFF,-,TRBJ2-1,TRBV6-2/TRBV6-3
CASRRLAVSSYNEQFF,TRBD2,TRBJ2-1,TRBV12-3/TRBV12-4
CASSQVLADYNEQFF,TRBD2,TRBJ2-1,TRBV4-2
CATSRDSRDNEQFF,-,TRBJ2-1,TRBV15
CASSAAGFSGANVLTF,-,TRBJ2-6,TRBV25-1
CASRGQPPNTGELFF,-,TRBJ2-2,TRBV2
CASSYLYNEQFF,-,TRBJ2-1,TRBV7-6
CASSFWSSGTDTQYF,-,TRBJ2-3,TRBV5-1
CASSSGARRGYTF,-,TRBJ1-2,TRBV6-5
CASILGGEQYF,-,TRBJ2-7,TRBV6-5
CASSELRSSGVGTDTQYF,TRBD2,TRBJ2-3,TRBV25-1
CASSPKGIEHTYEQYF,-,TRBJ2-7,TRBV7-6
CASMGPYEQYF,-,TRBJ2-7,TRBV28
CAISDRAGGGSGANVLTF,-,TRBJ2-6,TRBV10-3
CASSVVAGQLPLSTDTQYF,-,TRBJ2-3,TRBV28
CASRERGGRNEQFF,TRBD2,TRBJ2-1,TRBV6-1
CSAHPRTSGGTDTQYF,TRBD2,TRBJ2-3,TRBV20-1